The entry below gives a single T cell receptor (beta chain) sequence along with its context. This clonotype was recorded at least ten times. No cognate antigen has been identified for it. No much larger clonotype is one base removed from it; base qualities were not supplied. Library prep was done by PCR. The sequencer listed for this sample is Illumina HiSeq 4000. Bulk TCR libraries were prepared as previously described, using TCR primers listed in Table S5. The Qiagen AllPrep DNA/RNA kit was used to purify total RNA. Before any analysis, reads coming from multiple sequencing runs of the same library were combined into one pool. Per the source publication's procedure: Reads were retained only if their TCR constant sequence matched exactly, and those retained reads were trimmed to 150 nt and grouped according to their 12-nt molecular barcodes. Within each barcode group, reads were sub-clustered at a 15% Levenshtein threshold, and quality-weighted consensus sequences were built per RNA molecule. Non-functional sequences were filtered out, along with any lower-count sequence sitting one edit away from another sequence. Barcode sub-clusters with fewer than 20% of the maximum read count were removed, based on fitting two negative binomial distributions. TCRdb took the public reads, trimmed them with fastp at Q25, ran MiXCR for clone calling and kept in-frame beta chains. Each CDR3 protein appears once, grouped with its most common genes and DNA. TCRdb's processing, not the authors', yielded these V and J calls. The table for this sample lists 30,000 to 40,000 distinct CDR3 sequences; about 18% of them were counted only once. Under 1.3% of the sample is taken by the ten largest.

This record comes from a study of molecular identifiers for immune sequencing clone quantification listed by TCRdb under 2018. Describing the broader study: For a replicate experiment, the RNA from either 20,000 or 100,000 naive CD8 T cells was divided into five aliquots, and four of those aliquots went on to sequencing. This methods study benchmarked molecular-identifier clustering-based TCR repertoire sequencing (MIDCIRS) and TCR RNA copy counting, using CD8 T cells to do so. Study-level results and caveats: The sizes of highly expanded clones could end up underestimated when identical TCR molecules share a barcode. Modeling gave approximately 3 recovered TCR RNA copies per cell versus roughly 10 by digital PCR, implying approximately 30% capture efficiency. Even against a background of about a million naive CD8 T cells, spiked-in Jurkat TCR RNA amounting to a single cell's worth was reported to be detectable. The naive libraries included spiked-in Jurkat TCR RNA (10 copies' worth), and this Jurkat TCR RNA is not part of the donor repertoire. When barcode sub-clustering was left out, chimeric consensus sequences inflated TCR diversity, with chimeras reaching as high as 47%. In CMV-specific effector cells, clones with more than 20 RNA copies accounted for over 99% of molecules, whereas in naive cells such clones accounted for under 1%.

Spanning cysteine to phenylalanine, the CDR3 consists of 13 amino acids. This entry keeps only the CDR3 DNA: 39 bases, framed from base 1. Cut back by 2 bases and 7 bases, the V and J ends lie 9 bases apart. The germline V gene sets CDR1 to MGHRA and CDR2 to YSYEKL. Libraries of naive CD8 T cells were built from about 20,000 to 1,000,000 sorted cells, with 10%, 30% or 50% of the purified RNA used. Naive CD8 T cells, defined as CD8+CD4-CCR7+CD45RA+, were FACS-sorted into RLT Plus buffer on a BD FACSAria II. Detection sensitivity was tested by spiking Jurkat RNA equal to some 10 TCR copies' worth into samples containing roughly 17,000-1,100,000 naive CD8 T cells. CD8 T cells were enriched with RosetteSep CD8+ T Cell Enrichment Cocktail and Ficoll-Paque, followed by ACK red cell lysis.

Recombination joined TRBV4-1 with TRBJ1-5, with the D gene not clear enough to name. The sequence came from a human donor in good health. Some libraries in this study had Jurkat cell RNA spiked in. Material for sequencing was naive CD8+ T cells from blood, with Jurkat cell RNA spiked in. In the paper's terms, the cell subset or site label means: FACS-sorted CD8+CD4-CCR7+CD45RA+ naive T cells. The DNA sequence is TGCGCCAGCAGCCAAAAAGTCGACCAGCCCCAGCATTTT. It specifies CASSQKVDQPQHF.